This TCR beta chain was obtained from a study of TIL therapy for anti-PD-1-resistant metastatic lung cancer. This was the immunoSEQ v3 assay. Assay used: immunoSEQ multiplex PCR; TCRdb lists only in-frame clones, some missing. The sample carries approximately 45,000 clones, 79% recorded once. Time point indicated: pre-treatment sample, taken before nivolumab and TIL therapy. From germline, CDR1 is MNHNS and CDR2 SASEGT. Trimming cost V 10 bases and J 4 bases, with 9 bases left between them. The length of the CDR3 is 11 residues. The source of this sequence is a man between 65 and 79 years old with non-small cell lung cancer. The specimen comprised blood, sampled at baseline. V and J are TRBV6-1 and TRBJ2-3; D ambiguous. In DNA form, the CDR3 reads TGTGCCACAATGAACGCAGATACGCAGTATTTT. It encodes CATMNADTQYF.